These 14 T cell receptor beta chains were sequenced from one sample in a study of shared clonotypes between healthy human individuals. Generated by immunoSEQ multiplex PCR, the TCRdb table keeps only in-frame clones and is missing some. The profile shows 550,000 to 700,000 clones, around four fifths of them singletons. Specimen: memory CD4+ T cells sorted from blood. The subset is: CD45RA-negative fraction. The receptor source for this set is a woman between 25 and 40 years old in good health.

V usage is TRBV6-6 and J usage is TRBJ2-1; TRBD2 agrees at 11 bases. Germline CDR1 MNHNY, CDR2 SVGAGI (reference sequence). After removal of 10 bases from V and 10 bases from J, the junction contained 9 bases not matched to a gene. CDR3 length: 13 amino acids. The CDR3 loop reads CATQSSGRGEQFF. In DNA form, the CDR3 reads TGTGCCACCCAAAGTAGCGGGAGGGGAGAGCAGTTCTTC.

The rearrangement links TRBV6-5 to TRBJ1-1, with 7 positions matching TRBD1. Trimming removed 7 bases from V and 9 bases from J; junction bases left unmatched: 11. This CDR3 is built from 13 residues. Germline V gives CDR1 MNHEY, CDR2 SVGAGI. CDR3 amino acids: CASITGAGGKAFF. DNA for the CDR3: TGTGCCAGCATCACAGGGGCCGGGGGTAAAGCTTTCTTT.

V and J are TRBV27 and TRBJ2-7; perhaps D is TRBD1 or TRBD2 (5 bases each). V was clipped by 5 bases and J by 2 bases, with 22 bases between them. The CDR3 runs to 17 residues. The V gene's germline CDR1 is MNHEY and CDR2 SMNVEV (reference sequence). The CDR3 DNA sequence: TGTGCCAGCAGTCAAGCCTCGGGACCGCCTGGAGCCTACGAGCAGTACTTC. Encoded protein: CASSQASGPPGAYEQYF.

This clone was found once. The gene calls are TRBV19 and TRBJ2-1; D perhaps matches TRBD2 (5 bases). The germline V gene has CDR1 LNHDA and CDR2 SQIVND (reference sequence). V was clipped by 3 bases and J by 0 bases, with 9 bases between them. The CDR3 totals 15 residues. The CDR3 region is CASSMARDSYNEQFF. As DNA, the CDR3 is TGTGCCAGTAGTATGGCCCGGGACTCCTACAATGAGCAGTTCTTC.

The V and J genes are TRBV5-1 and TRBJ1-4, with TRBD1 as a possible D gene (5 bases). Germline-derived CDR1 and CDR2 are SGHRS and YFSETQ. This CDR3 spans 14 amino acids. Trimming shortened V by 2 bases and J by 8 bases, and 13 bases separated the two germline ends. In DNA, the CDR3 is TGCGCCAGCAGCTTATGGCAGGGTGGCGAAAAACTGTTTTTT. Translated, it gives CASSLWQGGEKLFF.

The chain combines TRBV2 with TRBJ1-5; D might be TRBD1 (5 bases). Trimming stripped 8 bases from V and 0 bases from J, with 17 bases between. The CDR3 loop spans 16 amino acids. Germline V gene sequence: CDR1 SNHLY, CDR2 FYNNEI. The CDR3 is CASSGPGGVSNQPQHF. CDR3 bases: TGTGCCAGCTCCGGACCGGGAGGGGTTAGCAATCAGCCCCAGCATTTT. Full variable domain (rest looked up from reference TRBV2 and TRBJ1-5): EPEVTQTPSHQVTQMGQEVILRCVPISNHLYFYWYRQILGQKVEFLVSFYNNEISEKSEIFDDQFSVERPDGSNFTLKIRSTKLEDSAMYFCASSGPGGVSNQPQHFGDGTRLSIL.

As DNA, the CDR3 is TGTGCCAGCAGCTATGGGACTAGCGGGGTAGGAGAGACCCAGTACTTC. This translates into CASSYGTSGVGETQYF. The rearrangement links TRBV11-2 to TRBJ2-5; 13 positions agree with TRBD2. The CDR3 extends over 16 amino acids. The V gene end was trimmed by 4 bases and the J gene end by 4 bases; junction bases not matched to a gene: 6. The germline V gene has CDR1 SGHAT and CDR2 FQNNGV. Combining the CDR3 with reference TRBV11-2 and TRBJ2-5 gives the whole variable domain EAGVAQSPRYKIIEKRQSVAFWCNPISGHATLYWYQQILGQGPKLLIQFQNNGVVDDSQLPKDRFSAERLKGVDSTLKIQPAKLEDSAVYLCASSYGTSGVGETQYFGPGTRLLVL.

This clone was seen more than once but under ten times. CDR3 sequence reads: CSVDNPAGGPLDEQFF. The DNA for the CDR3 is TGCAGCGTTGATAACCCCGCGGGAGGGCCTTTAGATGAGCAGTTCTTC. The V and J genes are TRBV29-1 and TRBJ2-1; 9 nucleotides agree with TRBD2. The CDR3 extends over 16 amino acids. Germline-derived CDR1 and CDR2 are SQVTM and ANQGSEA. The trim removed 3 bases at V and 8 bases at J, leaving 14 bases unmatched.

For the CDR3, the DNA is TGTGCCAGCAGCCCCGCGTCGGGGAGCAATCAGCCCCAGCATTTT. This codes for CASSPASGSNQPQHF. The V call is TRBV7-6, the J call TRBJ1-5; D is ambiguous. CDR1 and CDR2 from the germline V gene are SGHVS and FNYEAQ. The CDR3 runs to 15 residues. The V and J ends lost 5 bases and 1 base respectively, with 12 bases between them.

This chain uses TRBV5-4 with TRBJ1-2; TRBD1 aligns across 7 bases. Germline trimming cut 0 bases from V and 8 bases from J; bases unmatched to any gene: 7. Germline V CDR1 and CDR2: SGHNT, YYREEE (reference sequence). The length of the CDR3 is 14 residues. As DNA, the CDR3 is TGTGCCAGCAGCTTGGGAACAGGGGAAGGAGGCTACACCTTC. This gives the protein CASSLGTGEGGYTF. Drawing the rest from reference TRBV5-4 and TRBJ1-2, the complete variable domain is ETGVTQSPTHLIKTRGQQVTLRCSSQSGHNTVSWYQQALGQGPQFIFQYYREEENGRGNFPPRFSGLQFPNYSSELNVNALELDDSALYLCASSLGTGEGGYTFGSGTRLTVV.

In its sample, this clone was seen a few times. J is TRBJ1-5 and V is TRBV5-1; D is perhaps TRBD1 (5 bases). V was cut by 3 bases and J by 2 bases, with 12 bases left in between. The germline CDR1 and CDR2 sequences are SGHRS and YFSETQ. The CDR3 contains 15 residues. The CDR3 nucleotides are TGCGCCAGCAGCTATGGGGGGGAAGGCAATCAGCCCCAGCATTTT. The encoded protein is CASSYGGEGNQPQHF. Variable domain in full (rest from reference TRBV5-1 and TRBJ1-5): KAGVTQTPRYLIKTRGQQVTLSCSPISGHRSVSWYQQTPGQGLQFLFEYFSETQRNKGNFPGRFSGRQFSNSRSEMNVSTLELGDSALYLCASSYGGEGNQPQHFGDGTRLSIL.

The chain joins TRBV11-2 to TRBJ2-1; D gene uncertain. V was shortened by 4 bases and J by 5 bases, with 18 bases between the two germline ends. This CDR3 comprises 16 residues. The germline gives CDR1 SGHAT, CDR2 FQNNGV. In DNA, the CDR3 is TGTGCCAGCAGCTCAACAATGGGTAGGATAAACAATGAGCAGTTCTTC. Protein product: CASSSTMGRINNEQFF.

This clone has only a few counts. V gene TRBV15 combines with J gene TRBJ2-5; D is undetermined. Germline V gene lookup returns CDR1 LNHNV and CDR2 YYDKDF (reference sequence). V gave up 5 bases and J gave up 4 bases, with 17 bases separating them. This CDR3 is built from 15 residues. The CDR3 sequence: CATSPLASFGETQYF. In nucleotides, the CDR3 is TGTGCCACCAGCCCTTTGGCTAGTTTTGGAGAGACCCAGTACTTC.

This rearrangement joins TRBV5-6 to TRBJ2-7, with D perhaps matching TRBD2 (6 bases). Germline V gives CDR1 SGHDT, CDR2 YYEEEE. V lost 3 bases and J 7 bases, leaving 23 bases between the germline ends. This CDR3 has 16 residues. CDR3: CASSSPGDWRGDEQYF. In DNA, the CDR3 is TGTGCCAGCAGCTCCCCCGGGGACTGGCGCGGAGATGAGCAGTACTTC.